This T cell receptor beta chain was observed in a study of blood T cell repertoires in COVID-19. The overall study: Donors in the United States, Italy and Spain gave samples during acute or convalescent COVID-19. PBMCs, B-cell-depleted T cells, or T cells were the source of the cDNA or gDNA that made up the material.

V gave up 0 bases and J gave up 1 base; unmatched junction bases: 24. CDR3 length equals 23 residues. CDR1 and CDR2 (germline): GTSNPN, SVGIG (reference sequence). In the study's own analysis: Estimates of nucleated cell counts were drawn from the amplification of reference gene primers. Generated by immunoSEQ multiplex PCR, the TCRdb table keeps only in-frame clones and is missing some. Clonal size and the V and J genes are those of that table, whereas D and trimming came from the DNA. The repertoire holds fewer than 250,000 clones, with roughly 82% as singletons. This clone was seen a few times. Source material: peripheral blood. The TCR sequence derives from an older woman with acute or convalescent COVID-19. The V and J genes are TRBV30 and TRBJ2-3; 11 bases agree with TRBD2. The CDR3 nucleotides are TGTGCCTGGAGTGTTACTGTTCCACCGGGACTAGCGGTTCTACCACGCGGCACAGATACGCAGTATTTT. Encoded protein: CAWSVTVPPGLAVLPRGTDTQYF.